This T cell receptor (beta chain) was sequenced in a study of CD8 T cells in ankylosing spondylitis. General study results and limits: Earlier work had already found some motif variants in reactive arthritis synovial fluid and blood. Researchers reportedly found disease-linked clones significantly enriched in matched ankylosing spondylitis synovial fluid.

The CDR3 loop spans 16 amino acids. Germline V gene lookup returns CDR1 LGHDT and CDR2 YNNKEL (reference sequence). V was pared by 6 bases and J by 0 bases, with 15 bases between. Only a few counts were recorded for this clonotype. Its antigen is unknown. Using quantitative 5'-RACE with molecular barcodes, the authors made TCR beta libraries. TCRdb re-derived calls from the 5' RACE reads in MiXCR, one entry per CDR3 protein. The sample shows approximately 250,000 distinct CDR3 sequences, 20% to 30% of them seen only once. The TCR was taken from a male donor with ankylosing spondylitis or in good health (not recorded which). The source material was blood, either unsorted or a sorted T cell fraction (not recorded which). The chain is built from TRBV3-1 and TRBJ1-3, with D unclear. DNA of the CDR3: TGTGCCAGCAGACAGATCCTAAAGAACTCTGGAAACACCATATATTTT. Translated, it gives CASRQILKNSGNTIYF.